The 32 T cell receptor beta chains given below trace back to one sample, sequenced in a study of T cell responses to AZD1222 COVID-19 vaccine. The data were produced by immunoSEQ multiplex PCR, yet TCRdb's version contains in-frame clones alone and is incomplete. This sample yields around 99,000 clones, of which around 87% are seen a single time; around 4.8% belongs to the top ten. The starting material was peripheral blood, obtained on day 0 of AZD1222 vaccination. The receptor set was obtained from an adult in good health.

The table lists this clone with a count of one. The chain recombines TRBV10-2 with TRBJ2-7; the D gene is possibly TRBD1 (5 bases). CDR1 and CDR2 from the germline V gene are WSHSY and SAAADI. The CDR3 covers 14 residues. V gave up 7 bases and J gave up 5 bases, with 18 bases separating them. The CDR3 spells CASTERRGTHEQYF. CDR3 sequence (DNA): TGCGCCAGCACCGAAAGAAGGGGTACCCACGAGCAGTACTTC.

The chain links TRBV27 to TRBJ1-2; D is uncertain. Germline V gene data show CDR1 as MNHEY and CDR2 as SMNVEV (reference sequence). CDR3 length: 18 residues. V was cut by 0 bases and J by 0 bases, with 17 bases left in between. In DNA, the CDR3 is TGTGCCAGCAGTTTATCTGGCCGGCCAGTGTCCCCTAACTATGGCTACACCTTC. This encodes CASSLSGRPVSPNYGYTF.

The chain recombines TRBV6-4 with TRBJ2-1, with a tentative D call TRBD2 (7 bases). The CDR3 loop spans 15 amino acids. V was trimmed by 1 base and J by 7 bases, leaving 14 bases between them. Germline-derived CDR1 and CDR2 are MRHNA and SNTAGT. CDR3 in amino acids: CASSDWEGGLNEQFF. CDR3 nucleotides: TGTGCCAGCAGTGACTGGGAGGGGGGTCTGAATGAGCAGTTCTTC.

This sequence joins TRBV7-2 and TRBJ2-5, with a tentative D call TRBD1 (7 bases). The CDR3 loop spans 19 amino acids. In germline, CDR1 is SGHTA, CDR2 FQGNSA. Deletions cut 5 bases from V and 0 bases from J, with 25 bases between. CDR3 nucleotides: TGTGCCAGCAGCGGGCGAGGTCGCAGGGGGGAATTGTACCAAGAGACCCAGTACTTC. Translated: CASSGRGRRGELYQETQYF.

The gene calls are TRBV11-2 and TRBJ2-2; 9 bases fit TRBD1. Germline lookup yields CDR1 SGHAT and CDR2 FQNNGV. Germline trimming cut 5 bases from V and 3 bases from J; bases unmatched to any gene: 10. The CDR3 is made up of 17 amino acids. CDR3 in amino acids: CASSPWVRQGDTGELFF. As DNA, the CDR3 is TGTGCCAGCAGCCCGTGGGTCAGACAGGGGGACACCGGGGAGCTGTTTTTT.

The chain couples TRBV30 to TRBJ1-6; D not certain. The V gene lost 2 bases and the J gene lost 7 bases, with 12 bases spanning the gap. The CDR3 has 14 residues. Germline CDR1 GTSNPN, CDR2 SVGIG (reference sequence). This CDR3 reads CAWSTTTDNSPLHF. The CDR3 DNA reads as TGTGCCTGGAGTACTACCACAGACAATTCACCCCTCCACTTT.

The genes are TRBV7-2 and TRBJ1-2; D remains unclear. The CDR3 has 14 residues. The ends were cut back, 1 base at V and 6 bases at J, with 12 bases in the middle. Looked up from germline, CDR1 is SGHTA and CDR2 is FQGNSA. In DNA, the CDR3 is TGTGCCAGCAGCTTAGGGCCAGGAGGAGATGGCTACACCTTC. Protein product: CASSLGPGGDGYTF.

The chain is built from TRBV5-5 and TRBJ2-1; perhaps TRBD1 as D (6 bases). CDR1 is SGHKS, CDR2 YYEKEE, per germline (reference sequence). Trimming took off 0 bases at V and 9 bases at J, with 10 bases between the two ends. The CDR3 has 13 residues. CDR3 protein: CASSLAGDSEQFF. CDR3 sequence (DNA): TGTGCCAGCAGCTTGGCAGGGGATAGTGAGCAGTTCTTC.

V gene TRBV5-1 combines with J gene TRBJ1-2; D is ambiguous. Trimming took off 2 bases at V and 4 bases at J, with 9 bases between the two ends. The CDR3 has 13 amino acids. Germline assignment: CDR1 SGHRS and CDR2 YFSETQ. CDR3 DNA sequence: TGCGCCAGCAGCTTCGGCCCTCGCTATGGCTACACCTTC. Translating it yields CASSFGPRYGYTF. Full variable domain (rest looked up from reference TRBV5-1 and TRBJ1-2): KAGVTQTPRYLIKTRGQQVTLSCSPISGHRSVSWYQQTPGQGLQFLFEYFSETQRNKGNFPGRFSGRQFSNSRSEMNVSTLELGDSALYLCASSFGPRYGYTFGSGTRLTVV.

The chain employs TRBV3-1 (or the pseudogene TRBV3-2) and TRBJ2-1; D gene ambiguous. CDR1 and CDR2 (germline): LGHDT, YNNKEL (reference sequence). The CDR3 covers 16 residues. Trimming removed 3 bases from V and 8 bases from J, with 20 bases in between. CDR3 in amino acids: CASSHLGFTGFDEQFF. The CDR3 DNA follows: TGTGCCAGCAGCCACCTAGGGTTTACCGGTTTCGATGAGCAGTTCTTC.

This chain connects TRBV7-2 to TRBJ2-5; D may match TRBD1 or TRBD2 (5 bases each). The CDR3 length is 13 residues. Germline CDR1 is SGHTA and CDR2 is FQGNSA. V lost 1 base, J lost 13 bases, and 16 bases lay in between. The CDR3 here is CASSLDLGHGGYF. In DNA form, the CDR3 reads TGTGCCAGCAGCTTAGATCTAGGCCATGGGGGGTACTTC.

The V gene is TRBV10-2, the J gene TRBJ2-7; no reliable D call. Germline CDR1 and CDR2: WSHSY and SAAADI. Deletions cut 3 bases from V and 1 base from J, with 13 bases between. The CDR3 runs 15 residues. The CDR3 is CASSEFDTPSYEQYF. The CDR3 DNA reads TGCGCCAGCAGTGAATTTGATACGCCATCCTACGAGCAGTACTTC.

V usage is TRBV5-4 and J usage is TRBJ1-2; 8 bases match TRBD1. This CDR3 has 14 amino acids. In germline, CDR1 is SGHNT, CDR2 YYREEE (reference sequence). J gave up 10 bases and V 4 bases, and 12 bases lay outside the gene matches. For the CDR3, the DNA is TGTGCCAGCAGCACCGGACAGGGTGGGAAATACTACACCTTC. Its protein product is CASSTGQGGKYYTF.

V gene TRBV30 combines with J gene TRBJ1-5; D call uncertain. V was trimmed by 0 bases and J by 4 bases, leaving 10 bases between them. The CDR3 is made up of 14 amino acids. Germline-derived CDR1 and CDR2 are GTSNPN and SVGIG (reference sequence). The DNA for the CDR3 is TGTGCCTGGAGTGTATCAGGAGGAAATCAGCCCCAGCATTTT. This translates into CAWSVSGGNQPQHF. Full variable domain (rest looked up from reference TRBV30 and TRBJ1-5): SQTIHQWPATLVQPVGSPLSLECTVEGTSNPNLYWYRQAAGRGLQLLFYSVGIGQISSEVPQNLSASRPQDRQFILSSKKLLLSDSGFYLCAWSVSGGNQPQHFGDGTRLSIL.

The rearrangement joins TRBV29-1 to TRBJ2-1, with D tentatively TRBD2 (5 bases). The germline gives CDR1 SQVTM, CDR2 ANQGSEA. CDR3 size: 13 residues. V was clipped by 8 bases and J by 8 bases, with 19 bases between them. DNA of the CDR3: TGCAGCTCTAGGACGCCGGGGAACTATGAGCAGTTCTTC. Translating gives CSSRTPGNYEQFF.

The rearrangement links TRBV5-1 to TRBJ1-6; D is perhaps TRBD1 (5 bases). There are 15 residues in the CDR3. Trimming cost V 1 base and J 7 bases, with 12 bases left between them. CDR1 SGHRS and CDR2 YFSETQ come from the germline V gene. The CDR3 DNA sequence: TGCGCCAGCAGCTTGATGCGGGACGGAAATTCACCCCTCCACTTT. This translates into CASSLMRDGNSPLHF.

The rearrangement joins TRBV28 to TRBJ2-5, with a possible D match to TRBD2 (6 bases). Trimming shortened V by 3 bases and J by 9 bases, and 17 bases separated the two germline ends. The CDR3 is made up of 14 amino acids. The germline V gene encodes CDR1 MDHEN and CDR2 SYDVKM. CDR3 sequence: CASSLSPGVGAQYF. The CDR3 coding sequence is TGTGCCAGCAGTTTGTCTCCGGGGGTGGGGGCCCAGTACTTC.

The chain links TRBV5-1 to TRBJ1-1; 12 bases are shared with TRBD1. This CDR3 has 16 amino acids. CDR1 SGHRS and CDR2 YFSETQ come from the germline V gene. Germline trimming cut 0 bases from V and 4 bases from J; bases unmatched to any gene: 4. CDR3 nucleotides: TGCGCCAGCAGCTTGGCGGGGGGACAGGGGGCCACTGAAGCTTTCTTT. Its translation is CASSLAGGQGATEAFF.

The chain carries TRBV4-3 and TRBJ1-1; D remains ambiguous. This CDR3 has 15 amino acids. The germline gives CDR1 LGHNA, CDR2 YSLEER. The V and J ends lost 1 base and 2 bases respectively, with 11 bases between them. The CDR3 is CASSQVQAPNTEAFF. The CDR3 DNA follows: TGCGCCAGCAGCCAAGTTCAGGCCCCTAACACTGAAGCTTTCTTT.

The chain couples TRBV7-9 to TRBJ1-5; the D is unclear. This CDR3 region has 13 residues. Per the germline V gene, CDR1 is SEHNR and CDR2 is FQNEAQ (reference sequence). Trimming removed 4 bases at V and 5 bases at J, with 9 bases between. The CDR3 region is CASSSGSDQPQHF. DNA for the CDR3: TGTGCCAGCAGCTCGGGATCGGATCAGCCCCAGCATTTT.

The chain joins TRBV11-3 to TRBJ2-3, with D uncertain. Germline V gene lookup returns CDR1 SGHNT and CDR2 YENEEA. The germline V and J ends were trimmed by 6 bases and 0 bases, with 7 bases remaining between them. CDR3 size: 13 residues. The CDR3 DNA is TGTGCCAGCAGTCCTTCTAGCACAGATACGCAGTATTTT. Its translation is CASSPSSTDTQYF.

V gene TRBV21-1 combines with J gene TRBJ2-7; the table gives TRBD1 as D, unverified against the DNA. TRBV21-1 is a documented pseudogene. This CDR3 is 13 amino acids long. CDR3 sequence: CASSKVSRYEQYF. CDR3 coding DNA: TGTGCCAGCAGCAAAGTGAGCAGGTACGAGCAGTACTTC.

J is TRBJ2-7 and V is TRBV11-2; D remains unclear. CDR3 length: 14 amino acids. Germline loops: CDR1 SGHAT, CDR2 FQNNGV. V dropped 1 base and J dropped 3 bases, with 10 bases sitting between them. The CDR3 spells CASSLGTFLYEQYF. CDR3 nucleotides: TGTGCCAGCAGCTTAGGGACGTTCCTCTACGAGCAGTACTTC.

CDR3 sequence: CASSQNQATNTGELFF. CDR3 DNA: TGTGCCAGCAGCCAAAACCAGGCAACGAACACCGGGGAGCTGTTTTTT. V and J are TRBV7-8 and TRBJ2-2, with D uncertain. Deletions cut 5 bases from V and 0 bases from J, with 13 bases between. This CDR3 region has 16 residues. Germline V gives CDR1 SGHVS, CDR2 FQNEAQ.

V is TRBV11-2 and J is TRBJ1-6, with unresolved D. The CDR3 spans 13 residues. The V end was cut by 1 base, the J end by 10 bases, with 8 bases between. Germline assignment: CDR1 SGHAT and CDR2 FQNNGV. The CDR3 reads CASSLALESPLHF. In DNA, the CDR3 is TGTGCCAGCAGCTTAGCCCTGGAATCACCCCTCCACTTT. Together with reference TRBV11-2 and TRBJ1-6, the CDR3 gives the full variable domain: EAGVAQSPRYKIIEKRQSVAFWCNPISGHATLYWYQQILGQGPKLLIQFQNNGVVDDSQLPKDRFSAERLKGVDSTLKIQPAKLEDSAVYLCASSLALESPLHFGNGTRLTVT.

The table lists this clone with a count of one. The chain combines TRBV7-6 with TRBJ1-1; 7 bases match TRBD1. This CDR3 contains 15 residues. Germline CDR1 is SGHVS and CDR2 is FNYEAQ. With 3 bases clipped from V and 1 base from J, the junction kept 5 bases outside the gene matches. The CDR3 protein is CASSFRQGSNTEAFF. As DNA, the CDR3 is TGTGCCAGCAGCTTCCGACAGGGATCGAACACTGAAGCTTTCTTT. Looking up the rest from reference TRBV7-6 and TRBJ1-1 gives the full variable domain: GAGVSQSPRYKVTKRGQDVALRCDPISGHVSLYWYRQALGQGPEFLTYFNYEAQQDKSGLPNDRFSAERPEGSISTLTIQRTEQRDSAMYRCASSFRQGSNTEAFFGQGTRLTVV.

The rearrangement joins TRBV15 to TRBJ2-2; D is possibly TRBD1 (6 bases). The germline V and J ends were trimmed by 9 bases and 4 bases, with 15 bases remaining between them. This CDR3 has 14 amino acids. CDR1 and CDR2 from the germline V gene are LNHNV and YYDKDF (reference sequence). The CDR3 is CATQQGSTTGELFF. The CDR3 coding sequence is TGTGCCACACAACAGGGCTCGACCACCGGGGAGCTGTTTTTT.

This sequence joins TRBV7-9 and TRBJ2-7; 7 bases match TRBD2. The CDR3 loop spans 13 amino acids. Germline V gene data show CDR1 as SEHNR and CDR2 as FQNEAQ (reference sequence). V shed 1 base, J shed 5 bases, and the junction held 2 bases outside the gene matches. CDR3 region: CASSLVLANEQYF. CDR3 coding DNA: TGTGCCAGCAGCTTAGTACTAGCGAACGAGCAGTACTTC.

The chain joins TRBV7-2 to TRBJ2-4, with D unclear. Germline-derived CDR1 and CDR2 are SGHTA and FQGNSA. V was cut by 3 bases and J by 10 bases, with 10 bases left in between. This CDR3 is built from 12 residues. CDR3 region: CASSLETPIQYF. The CDR3 DNA is TGTGCCAGCAGCTTGGAGACCCCTATTCAGTACTTC.

This chain connects TRBV27 to TRBJ1-5; a possible D gene is TRBD1 (5 bases). V was trimmed by 7 bases and J by 7 bases, leaving 11 bases between them. Germline CDR1 reads MNHEY; CDR2 reads SMNVEV (reference sequence). This CDR3 region has 12 residues. CDR3 bases: TGTGCCAGCACCACAGGTTTCCAGCCCCAGCATTTT. Its protein is CASTTGFQPQHF.

The chain has TRBV4-3 and TRBJ2-1, with D possibly TRBD2 on 6 matching bases. CDR1 is LGHNA and CDR2 is YSLEER in the germline V gene. V lost 0 bases to trimming and J lost 4 bases, with 13 bases between them. The CDR3 has 16 residues. For the CDR3, the DNA is TGCGCCAGCAGCCAAGATACGGGGGTACTGTACAATGAGCAGTTCTTC. Translating it yields CASSQDTGVLYNEQFF.

The gene calls are TRBV19 and TRBJ2-2; D might be TRBD1 or TRBD2, each matching 6 bases. V shed 6 bases and J shed 6 bases, with 11 bases lying between them. Germline loops: CDR1 LNHDA, CDR2 SQIVND (reference sequence). The CDR3 extends over 13 amino acids. The CDR3 DNA reads TGTGCCAGTAGGGCGAGGGGGGCCGGGGAGCTGTTTTTT. Protein sequence: CASRARGAGELFF.